The 20 T cell receptor beta chains below all came from one sample that was sequenced in a study of neoadjuvant nivolumab and ipilimumab in lung cancer. The method was immunoSEQ multiplex PCR; TCRdb's version includes in-frame clones alone and lacks a portion of them. The sample lists 44,000 or so clones, more than 85% seen once, with around 3.7% in the top ten. The specimen comprised blood, sampled before neoadjuvant nivolumab, alone or with ipilimumab. Receptor source: an adult with non-small cell lung cancer. Some clones in this sample may be carry-over from other donors' samples.

This chain uses TRBV7-9 with TRBJ2-7; the D call may be TRBD1 or TRBD2 (5 bases each). CDR1 is SEHNR and CDR2 is FQNEAQ in the germline V gene (reference sequence). This CDR3 contains 14 residues. The germline V and J ends were trimmed by 5 bases and 0 bases, with 11 bases remaining between them. The CDR3 sequence: CASSPDGTSYEQYF. The CDR3 DNA is TGTGCCAGCAGCCCAGACGGGACCTCCTACGAGCAGTACTTC.

The chain couples TRBV20-1 to TRBJ2-7; D is perhaps TRBD1 or TRBD2 (6 bases each). The CDR3 sequence is 11 residues long. Germline assignment: CDR1 DFQATT and CDR2 SNEGSKA (reference sequence). Trimming left V 5 bases short and J 6 bases short, with 11 bases between. The CDR3 DNA reads TGCAGTGCTCCCAAGGGGGGCGAGCAGTACTTC. As protein: CSAPKGGEQYF.

The chain links TRBV18 to TRBJ1-5; 7 nucleotides match TRBD1. The CDR3 is made up of 14 amino acids. Germline loops: CDR1 KGHSH, CDR2 LQKENI. V lost 4 bases to trimming and J lost 5 bases; unmatched junction nucleotides: 5. In DNA, the CDR3 is TGTGCCAGCTCACTGACAGGGTTAGATCAGCCCCAGCATTTT. Translation gives CASSLTGLDQPQHF.

The chain uses TRBV29-1 and TRBJ2-2; D not certain. The CDR3 runs 12 residues. V was cut by 3 bases and J by 3 bases, with 5 bases left in between. Germline CDR1 reads SQVTM; CDR2 reads ANQGSEA. This CDR3 reads CSVEGYTGELFF. The CDR3 coding sequence is TGCAGCGTTGAGGGCTACACCGGGGAGCTGTTTTTT.

The rearrangement uses TRBV18 and TRBJ1-2; TRBD1 aligns across 9 bases. This CDR3 has 16 residues. Trimming removed 2 bases from V and 5 bases from J; junction bases left unmatched: 9. Germline CDR1 reads KGHSH; CDR2 reads LQKENI. CDR3 nucleotide sequence: TGTGCCAGCTCACCAACTACAGGGGGCGAGGGGTATGGCTACACCTTC. Protein sequence: CASSPTTGGEGYGYTF.

The chain uses TRBV9 and TRBJ2-6; possibly TRBD2 for D (5 bases). The CDR3 totals 15 residues. Trimming left V 6 bases short and J 0 bases short, with 10 bases between. CDR1 SGDLS and CDR2 YYNGEE come from the germline V gene. The CDR3 loop is CASNKGSSGANVLTF. CDR3 sequence (DNA): TGTGCCAGCAACAAAGGGAGCTCTGGGGCCAACGTCCTGACTTTC.

The rearrangement uses TRBV11-1 and TRBJ2-7; a possible D gene is TRBD2 (5 bases). Germline V gene lookup returns CDR1 SGHAT and CDR2 FQDESV (reference sequence). Deletions cut 3 bases from V and 5 bases from J, with 14 bases between. The CDR3 runs to 14 residues. This CDR3 is CASSFAGNRDEQYF. As DNA, the CDR3 is TGTGCCAGCAGCTTCGCCGGGAATAGGGACGAGCAGTACTTC.

The chain links TRBV10-2 to TRBJ2-5, with TRBD2 matching over 8 bases. V shed 0 bases, J shed 5 bases, and the junction held 8 bases outside the gene matches. Germline V gene sequence: CDR1 WSHSY, CDR2 SAAADI. CDR3 length: 16 residues. The CDR3 nucleotides are TGCGCCAGCAGTGAGTCTAGAGCGGGAGCCAGGGAGACCCAGTACTTC. Protein sequence: CASSESRAGARETQYF.

The rearrangement uses TRBV7-9 and TRBJ1-1; no clear D. Germline V lookup: CDR1 SEHNR, CDR2 FQNEAQ (reference sequence). This CDR3 has 12 amino acids. V dropped 1 base and J dropped 8 bases, with 8 bases sitting between them. The CDR3 protein is CASSLVLSEAFF. The CDR3 DNA is TGTGCCAGCAGCTTAGTGTTATCCGAAGCTTTCTTT. Drawing the rest from reference TRBV7-9 and TRBJ1-1, the complete variable domain is DTGVSQNPRHKITKRGQNVTFRCDPISEHNRLYWYRQTLGQGPEFLTYFQNEAQLEKSRLLSDRFSAERPKGSFSTLEIQRTEQGDSAMYLCASSLVLSEAFFGQGTRLTVV.

The chain is built from TRBV30 and TRBJ2-1, with D possibly called TRBD1 or TRBD2 (5 bases each). Trimming left V 6 bases short and J 5 bases short, with 11 bases between. Germline CDR1 and CDR2: GTSNPN and SVGIG (reference sequence). The CDR3 loop spans 12 amino acids. This CDR3 reads CACPGPNNEQFF. The CDR3 nucleotides are TGTGCCTGCCCGGGGCCAAACAATGAGCAGTTCTTC. The complete variable domain, with remaining parts taken from reference TRBV30 and TRBJ2-1, reads SQTIHQWPATLVQPVGSPLSLECTVEGTSNPNLYWYRQAAGRGLQLLFYSVGIGQISSEVPQNLSASRPQDRQFILSSKKLLLSDSGFYLCACPGPNNEQFFGPGTRLTVL.

The table lists this clone with a count of one. CDR3 sequence: CAWTGLAGGYEQFF. As DNA, the CDR3 is TGTGCCTGGACTGGACTAGCGGGAGGTTATGAGCAGTTCTTC. The chain combines TRBV30 with TRBJ2-1; 14 bases map to TRBD2. The CDR3 totals 14 residues. The J segment lost 8 bases and the V segment lost 4 bases, leaving 4 bases of the junction unmatched. Germline CDR1 is GTSNPN and CDR2 is SVGIG (reference sequence).

This clone was observed once. This sequence joins TRBV11-2 and TRBJ1-2; 7 bases match TRBD1. Germline assignment: CDR1 SGHAT and CDR2 FQNNGV. CDR3 size: 17 residues. V trimming: 1 base; J trimming: 2 bases; junction bases outside the gene matches: 10. The CDR3 is CASSLAPDRAHNYGYTF. CDR3 nucleotides: TGTGCCAGCAGCTTAGCACCCGACAGGGCTCACAACTATGGCTACACCTTC.

The genes are TRBV15 and TRBJ2-5; TRBD2 is a possible D gene (5 bases). Per germline, CDR1 LNHNV and CDR2 YYDKDF (reference sequence). V was pared by 2 bases and J by 2 bases, with 15 bases between. This CDR3 is 16 amino acids long. The CDR3 DNA follows: TGTGCCACCAGCAGATCCCTTGAGACTACTCAAGAGACCCAGTACTTC. It is translated as CATSRSLETTQETQYF.

The V and J genes are TRBV9 and TRBJ2-7; 7 nucleotides match TRBD1. The CDR3 has 14 residues. V shed 0 bases and J 3 bases; nucleotides not matched to a gene: 3. Germline V gene sequence: CDR1 SGDLS, CDR2 YYNGEE. The CDR3: CASSVGQGGYEQYF. Written as DNA, the CDR3 is TGTGCCAGCAGCGTAGGACAGGGCGGCTACGAGCAGTACTTC.

The chain has TRBV2 and TRBJ2-5, with no clear D. CDR3 length equals 11 residues. Trimming pared 6 bases from V and 5 bases from J, leaving 7 bases between. Germline values: CDR1 SNHLY, CDR2 FYNNEI. The CDR3 sequence: CASRGWETQYF. The DNA of the CDR3 is TGTGCCAGCAGGGGGTGGGAGACCCAGTACTTC. Full variable domain (missing parts from reference TRBV2 and TRBJ2-5): EPEVTQTPSHQVTQMGQEVILRCVPISNHLYFYWYRQILGQKVEFLVSFYNNEISEKSEIFDDQFSVERPDGSNFTLKIRSTKLEDSAMYFCASRGWETQYFGPGTRLLVL.

The rearrangement joins TRBV19 to TRBJ2-5, with 7 bases identical to TRBD1. CDR3 size: 14 residues. V was pared by 7 bases and J by 0 bases, with 5 bases of the junction left unmatched. The germline CDR1 and CDR2 sequences are LNHDA and SQIVND (reference sequence). The CDR3 nucleotides read TGTGCCAGTAAGGGACAGATGTACCAAGAGACCCAGTACTTC. Translation: CASKGQMYQETQYF.

V is TRBV30 and J is TRBJ1-4; D ambiguous. This CDR3 spans 13 amino acids. Germline CDR1 reads GTSNPN; CDR2 reads SVGIG (reference sequence). V lost 7 bases and J lost 2, with 11 bases in between. The CDR3 nucleotides are TGTGCCTCCCAAGGTGGGACTAATGAAAAACTGTTTTTT. As protein: CASQGGTNEKLFF.

The chain employs TRBV30 and TRBJ1-1, with TRBD1 as a possible D gene (5 bases). The CDR3 runs 14 residues. CDR1 and CDR2 (germline): GTSNPN, SVGIG (reference sequence). V gave up 1 base and J gave up 3 bases, with 12 bases separating them. Here the CDR3 reads CAWSAKGWDTEAFF. Here the CDR3 DNA reads TGTGCCTGGAGTGCCAAGGGGTGGGACACTGAAGCTTTCTTT.

The V and J genes are TRBV14 and TRBJ1-2; D is uncertain. The CDR3 is 13 residues long. V lost 2 bases and J 2 bases, leaving 6 bases between the germline ends. Germline loops: CDR1 SGHDN, CDR2 FVKESK. The CDR3 region is CASSQLRNYGYTF. The DNA for the CDR3 is TGTGCCAGCAGCCAACTTAGGAACTATGGCTACACCTTC.

This chain joins TRBV5-1 and TRBJ1-1, with a tentative D call TRBD1 (5 bases). The CDR3 spans 15 residues. Germline CDR1 and CDR2: SGHRS and YFSETQ. V was cut by 0 bases and J by 3 bases, with 12 bases left in between. CDR3 region: CASSLVRGSHTEAFF. The CDR3, as DNA: TGCGCCAGCAGCTTGGTAAGGGGATCCCACACTGAAGCTTTCTTT. Complete variable domain (other parts from reference TRBV5-1 and TRBJ1-1): KAGVTQTPRYLIKTRGQQVTLSCSPISGHRSVSWYQQTPGQGLQFLFEYFSETQRNKGNFPGRFSGRQFSNSRSEMNVSTLELGDSALYLCASSLVRGSHTEAFFGQGTRLTVV.